A selection of T cell receptor beta chains follows, all from one sample in a study of T cells in localized non-small cell lung cancer. TCRdb keeps only in-frame clones here, not all; method: immunoSEQ multiplex PCR. This sample has around 90,000 clones, with around 81% found just once. Here the sequenced sample was PBMCs, taken before any cancer treatment. The source of these receptors is a man between 40 and 75 years old with stage II squamous cell lung carcinoma. Each CDR3 is given with its conserved first and last residue. Each record gives: V gene, J gene, D gene, clone size, CDR3 DNA, CDR3 protein. A D gene is named only where the DNA matches it firmly. Clone size is not always given. Where it is, it says once, few, many or a class for expanded clones.

TRBV9,TRBJ2-3,TRBD2,NA,TGTGCAGCGGGGCCGGCGCCAGATACGCAGTATTTT,CAAGPAPDTQYF
TRBV7-2,TRBJ2-3,NA,NA,TGTGCCAGCAGCTTCGACAGGTCAGATACGCAGTATTTT,CASSFDRSDTQYF
TRBV7-2,TRBJ2-7,NA,few,TGTGCCAGCAGCTTAGGGTCCAGCAACTACGAGCAGTACTTC,CASSLGSSNYEQYF
TRBV28,TRBJ2-7,NA,NA,TGTGCCAGCAGTTTTCGGGGAACCTACGAGCAGTACTTC,CASSFRGTYEQYF
TRBV9,TRBJ2-3,NA,once,TGTGCCAGCAGCGTAGCCGGGGGCAGAACAGATACGCAGTATTTT,CASSVAGGRTDTQYF
TRBV4-2,TRBJ2-7,NA,NA,TGTGCCAGCAGCGCGAGGGGGGCGATGGACGAGCAGTACTTC,CASSARGAMDEQYF
TRBV18,TRBJ1-1,NA,NA,TGTGCCAGCCTCGTTGGGGGGGGAGGTACTACTGAAGCTTTCTTT,CASLVGGGGTTEAFF
TRBV4-1,TRBJ1-3,NA,NA,TGCGCCAGCAGCCAAGATGAGAGGACTGGAAACACCATATATTTT,CASSQDERTGNTIYF
TRBV5-6,TRBJ1-6,NA,NA,TGTGCCAGCAGCTTGGCGGCCAGGGCAAGGGATTCACCCCTCCACTTT,CASSLAARARDSPLHF
TRBV7-2,TRBJ2-1,NA,NA,TGTGCCAGCAGCTTAGCCCCCAGGTGGAGCAATGAGCAGTTCTTC,CASSLAPRWSNEQFF
TRBV28,TRBJ1-6,TRBD1,NA,TGTGCCAGCAGTAAACAAACGGGACAGCTAAATTCACCCCTCCACTTT,CASSKQTGQLNSPLHF
TRBV29-1,TRBJ1-3,NA,NA,TGCAGCGTTGACGGGAATGGAAACACCATATATTTT,CSVDGNGNTIYF
TRBV7-3,TRBJ2-3,NA,NA,TGTGCCAGCAGCTTAACGCACAGCCAAGATACGCAGTATTTT,CASSLTHSQDTQYF
TRBV7-8,TRBJ2-1,TRBD2,once,TGTGCCAGCAGGTCTAGCGGGGGATTTTACAATGAGCAGTTCTTC,CASRSSGGFYNEQFF
TRBV6-1,TRBJ2-2,NA,NA,TGTGCCAGCAGGGAGAGTGCCGGCGGGGAGCTGTTTTTT,CASRESAGGELFF
TRBV2,TRBJ1-5,NA,NA,TGTGCCAGCACTCTGGGGGGGTGGAATCAGCCCCAGCATTTT,CASTLGGWNQPQHF
TRBV7-8,TRBJ2-3,NA,NA,TGTGCCAGCAGCACGGCCTTCAAGGCGCAGAGGGGCACAGATACGCAGTATTTT,CASSTAFKAQRGTDTQYF
TRBV5-1,TRBJ2-5,NA,NA,TGCGCCAGCAGGAAGGGCGCGGGCCAAGAGACCCAGTACTTC,CASRKGAGQETQYF
TRBV5-6,TRBJ2-1,TRBD1,few,TGTGCCAGCCGCCGGGACAGAGCTTACAATGAGCAGTTCTTC,CASRRDRAYNEQFF
TRBV28,TRBJ1-5,NA,NA,TGTGCCAGCAGCCCCTACGCCGGTCAGCCCCAGCATTTT,CASSPYAGQPQHF
TRBV30,TRBJ2-1,NA,NA,TGTGCCTTGACTGGTCACAATGAGCAGTTCTTC,CALTGHNEQFF
TRBV7-2,TRBJ2-1,NA,NA,TGTGCCAGCAGCCACAGGGTAGGGGAGCAGTTCTTC,CASSHRVGEQFF
TRBV28,TRBJ2-7,NA,NA,TGTGCCAGCAGTTCTCCCAACTGGGCTAACTACGAGCAGTACTTC,CASSSPNWANYEQYF
TRBV30,TRBJ1-4,TRBD1,NA,TGTGCCTGGAGTGTAGGGCCAGGGGGCGGAAAACTGTTTTTT,CAWSVGPGGGKLFF
TRBV4-1,TRBJ2-7,NA,NA,TGCGCCAGCAGCCAAGGAGCGGGACAAGCGGTACAGGGACACTACGAGCAGTACTTC,CASSQGAGQAVQGHYEQYF
TRBV4-1,TRBJ2-3,NA,NA,TGCGCCAGCAGCCAGCGGAGAGATACGCAGTATTTT,CASSQRRDTQYF
TRBV18,TRBJ2-7,TRBD2,NA,TGTGCCAGCTCACCATCGCGTACTAGCGGCGAGCAGTACTTC,CASSPSRTSGEQYF
TRBV4-3,TRBJ1-2,TRBD1,NA,TGCGCCAGCAGCCAAGATCCAGGGGGAGATAACTATGGCTACACCTTC,CASSQDPGGDNYGYTF
TRBV2,TRBJ2-1,TRBD1,once,TGTGCCAGCAGTGGACAGGGGGCTCAGTATAATGAGCAGTTCTTC,CASSGQGAQYNEQFF
TRBV21-1,TRBJ2-4,NA,NA,TGTGCCAGCAGCAAGGGTGGGGGCAAAAACATTCAGTACTTC,CASSKGGGKNIQYF
TRBV28,TRBJ2-1,TRBD2,few,TGTGCCAGCAGCCAAACCGTGGGACTAGCGGGAGACAATGAGCAGTTCTTC,CASSQTVGLAGDNEQFF
TRBV2,TRBJ2-5,NA,NA,TGTGCCAGCAGAGCCACTAGTTCAGAGACCCAGTACTTC,CASRATSSETQYF
TRBV30,TRBJ2-7,NA,NA,TGTGCCTGGAGTAAAGGAGCGGTCGCCTACGAGCAGTACTTC,CAWSKGAVAYEQYF
TRBV7-2,TRBJ2-1,NA,once,TGTGCCAGCAGCCCCCAGGGAAATGAGCAGTTCTTC,CASSPQGNEQFF
TRBV5-4,TRBJ2-2,TRBD2,NA,TGTGCCAGCAGCTCGGGACTAGCGGGGCCGTACGGAACCGGGGAGCTGTTTTTT,CASSSGLAGPYGTGELFF
TRBV5-6,TRBJ1-1,NA,NA,TGTGCCAGCAGCGTGGGACCCAACGAGGGTGAAGCTTTCTTT,CASSVGPNEGEAFF
TRBV27,TRBJ2-1,NA,NA,TGTGCCAGCAGTTTAGTGGTTGGGGGCCGTCCCCAGTTCTTC,CASSLVVGGRPQFF
TRBV21-1,TRBJ1-1,NA,NA,TGTGCCAGCAGCAAGTGTCAGGGAAACACTGAAGCTTTCTTT,CASSKCQGNTEAFF
TRBV6-1,TRBJ1-6,NA,NA,TGTGCCAGCAGTGAAGAGGCCTCCGCTTCACCCCTCCACTTT,CASSEEASASPLHF
TRBV20-1,TRBJ2-5,NA,NA,TGCAGTGCTAGCTGGGTGGAGACCCAGTACTTC,CSASWVETQYF
TRBV9,TRBJ1-5,NA,once,TGTGCCAGCAGCGTCCGGGGAACCGGTCAGCCCCAGCATTTT,CASSVRGTGQPQHF
TRBV7-3,TRBJ1-6,NA,NA,TGTGCCAGCAGCTTGACCCTTAATTCACCCCTCCACTTT,CASSLTLNSPLHF
TRBV7-2,TRBJ2-7,TRBD2,few,TGTGCCAGCGGTACTAGCGGGAGCTCCTACGAGCAGTACTTC,CASGTSGSSYEQYF
TRBV4-1,TRBJ1-2,NA,NA,TGCGCCAGCAGCCAAGATAACTTTAGGCAGGCGGGGAGCTACACCTTC,CASSQDNFRQAGSYTF
TRBV5-1,TRBJ1-4,NA,NA,TGCGCCAGCAGCTTGGCAGGGAAGACTAATGAAAAACTGTTTTTT,CASSLAGKTNEKLFF
TRBV4-2,TRBJ1-4,NA,NA,TGTGCCAGCAGCCGAGAACACACAACTAATGAAAAACTGTTTTTT,CASSREHTTNEKLFF
TRBV6-6,TRBJ1-6,TRBD1,NA,TGTGCCAGCACTTCGACAGGGGGAAACTCACCCCTCCACTTT,CASTSTGGNSPLHF
TRBV15,TRBJ1-4,NA,NA,TGTGCCACCAGCTCTACACGCACTAATGAAAAACTGTTTTTT,CATSSTRTNEKLFF
TRBV6-5,TRBJ1-2,TRBD1,few,TGTGCCAGCAGACAGGGGTCGGGAGGCTACACCTTC,CASRQGSGGYTF
TRBV6-1,TRBJ1-2,NA,NA,TGTGCCAGCAGTGAAGGAGGGTACGGCTACACCTTC,CASSEGGYGYTF
TRBV28,TRBJ1-2,NA,few,TGTGCCAGCAGCTCCGGACGATCCGGCTACACCTTC,CASSSGRSGYTF